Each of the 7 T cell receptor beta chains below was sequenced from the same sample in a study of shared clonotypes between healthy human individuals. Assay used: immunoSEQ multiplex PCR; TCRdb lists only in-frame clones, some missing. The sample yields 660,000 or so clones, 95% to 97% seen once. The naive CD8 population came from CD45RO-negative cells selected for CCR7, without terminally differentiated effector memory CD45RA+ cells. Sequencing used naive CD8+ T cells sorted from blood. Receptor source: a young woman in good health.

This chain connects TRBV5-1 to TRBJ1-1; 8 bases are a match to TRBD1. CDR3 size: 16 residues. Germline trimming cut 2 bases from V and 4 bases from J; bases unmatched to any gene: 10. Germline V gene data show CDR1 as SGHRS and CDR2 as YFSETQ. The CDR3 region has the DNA TGCGCCAGCAGCTTAGCCTTTGGACAGGGAGGCACTGAAGCTTTCTTT. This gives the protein CASSLAFGQGGTEAFF.

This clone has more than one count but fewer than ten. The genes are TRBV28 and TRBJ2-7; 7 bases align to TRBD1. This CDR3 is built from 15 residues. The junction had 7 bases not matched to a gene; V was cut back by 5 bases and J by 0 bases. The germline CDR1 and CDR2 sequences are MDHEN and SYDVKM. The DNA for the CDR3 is TGTGCCAGCAGTCAGGCACAGGGGAACTCCTACGAGCAGTACTTC. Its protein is CASSQAQGNSYEQYF.

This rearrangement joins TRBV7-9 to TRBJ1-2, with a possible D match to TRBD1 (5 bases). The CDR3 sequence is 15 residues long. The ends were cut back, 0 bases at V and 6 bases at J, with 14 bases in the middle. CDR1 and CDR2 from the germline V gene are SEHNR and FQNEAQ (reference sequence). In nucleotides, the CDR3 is TGTGCCAGCAGCTTAGCGTACGTGGGGGTAGATGGCTACACCTTC. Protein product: CASSLAYVGVDGYTF.

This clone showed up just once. The CDR3 spells CASSDSGTGDEKLFF. In nucleotides, the CDR3 is TGTGCCAGCAGTGACTCCGGGACAGGGGATGAAAAACTGTTTTTT. The V call is TRBV2, the J call TRBJ1-4; 10 nucleotides agree with TRBD1. The CDR3 covers 15 residues. Germline trimming cut 3 bases from V and 6 bases from J; bases unmatched to any gene: 4. The V gene's germline CDR1 is SNHLY and CDR2 FYNNEI. The full variable domain, in which reference TRBV2 and TRBJ1-4 provide the parts outside the CDR3, is EPEVTQTPSHQVTQMGQEVILRCVPISNHLYFYWYRQILGQKVEFLVSFYNNEISEKSEIFDDQFSVERPDGSNFTLKIRSTKLEDSAMYFCASSDSGTGDEKLFFGSGTQLSVL.

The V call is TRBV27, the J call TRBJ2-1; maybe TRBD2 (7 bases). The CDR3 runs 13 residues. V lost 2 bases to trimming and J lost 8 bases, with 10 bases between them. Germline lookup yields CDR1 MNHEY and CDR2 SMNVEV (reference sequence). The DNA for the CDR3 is TGTGCCAGCAGTTTACCGGGGGGCGATGAGCAGTTCTTC. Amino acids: CASSLPGGDEQFF.

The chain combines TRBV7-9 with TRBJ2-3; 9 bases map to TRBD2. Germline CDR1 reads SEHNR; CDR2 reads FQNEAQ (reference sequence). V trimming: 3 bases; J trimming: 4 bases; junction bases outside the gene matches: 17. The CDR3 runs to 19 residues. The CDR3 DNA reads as TGTGCCAGCAGCTTGACGCCAATTGCCGCGGGAGGGCTGCCAGATACGCAGTATTTT. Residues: CASSLTPIAAGGLPDTQYF. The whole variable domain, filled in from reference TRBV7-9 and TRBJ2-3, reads DTGVSQNPRHKITKRGQNVTFRCDPISEHNRLYWYRQTLGQGPEFLTYFQNEAQLEKSRLLSDRFSAERPKGSFSTLEIQRTEQGDSAMYLCASSLTPIAAGGLPDTQYFGPGTRLTVL.

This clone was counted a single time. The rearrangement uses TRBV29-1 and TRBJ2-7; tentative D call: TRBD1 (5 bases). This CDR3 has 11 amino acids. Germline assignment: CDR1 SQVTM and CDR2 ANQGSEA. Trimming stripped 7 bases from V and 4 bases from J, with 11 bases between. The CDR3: CSAVGQYEQYF. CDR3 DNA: TGCAGCGCGGTGGGGCAGTACGAGCAGTACTTC.